Listed below are T cell receptor beta chains from one sample, sequenced in a study of T cell repertoires in cytomegalovirus infection. One entry per CDR3 protein results from TCRdb running MiXCR on the reads. The sample gives approximately 910,000 distinct CDR3 sequences, approximately 31% of which show up once; under 15% is in the top ten. These receptors' antigens are unknown. The material was cultured CD8+ T cells from PBMCs, obtained from culture after CMV antigen stimulation. Every receptor here comes from a human donor in good health (CMV status not recorded). Some clones in this sample may be carry-over from other donors' samples. CDR3s include the opening cysteine and the closing phenylalanine or tryptophan. The D gene is left open where the match is weak. Rows give clone size only sometimes, using once, few, many, or a class for an expanded clone.

>TRBJ1-1|NA|NA|TRBV19
TGTGCCAGTAGTATGTTCGGAAACACTGAAGCTTTCTTT
CASSMFGNTEAFF
>TRBJ2-1|NA|NA|TRBV6-1
TGTGCCAGCAGTGAAGCGCATTCGGGAACCCCACGATTCTTC
CASSEAHSGTPRFF
>TRBJ2-2|NA|NA|TRBV29-1
TGCAGCGTTGAAGGTGGTCAGGGAGTGGCCTACGGGGAGCTGTTTTTT
CSVEGGQGVAYGELFF
>TRBJ2-3|TRBD2|NA|TRBV28
TGTGCCAGCAGTTTTTCCACTCTGGCTAGCGGGGGAGGAGATACGCAGTATTTT
CASSFSTLASGGGDTQYF
>TRBJ1-2|TRBD1|NA|TRBV14
TGTGCCAGCAGCCATGACGACAGGGCCACAGGGTATGGCTACACCTTC
CASSHDDRATGYGYTF
>TRBJ2-3|NA|NA|TRBV7-9
TGTGCCAGCAGCTTAGGGGCCCACGGTACGCAGTATTTT
CASSLGAHGTQYF
>TRBJ1-1|NA|few|TRBV7-9
TGTGCCAGCAGCTTAGATACAGAGCTATATGAAGCTTTCTTT
CASSLDTELYEAFF
>TRBJ1-1|NA|once|TRBV19
TGTGCCAATAGTATTAGTCAGGGCTGGAACACTGAAGCTTTCTTT
CANSISQGWNTEAFF
>TRBJ1-2|NA|NA|TRBV15
TGTGCCACCAGCAGAGGGATCGCGAACTATGGCTACACCTTC
CATSRGIANYGYTF
>TRBJ2-4|TRBD2|NA|TRBV11-2
TGTGCCAGCAAGGGACTTCAAGCGGGGGGAATCGACAAAAACATTCAGTACTTC
CASKGLQAGGIDKNIQYF
>TRBJ1-2|TRBD1|NA|TRBV7-2
TGTACCAACAGCTTAGGGGCTACAGGGGATAACTATGGCTACACCTTC
CTNSLGATGDNYGYTF
>TRBJ1-1|NA|NA|TRBV24-1
TGTGCCACCAGCGAATCAGGGACATTGAACACTGAAGCTTTCTTT
CATSESGTLNTEAFF
>TRBJ2-1|NA|NA|TRBV20-1
TGCAGTGCTAGTGGAGGACAGATGGGGAATGAGCAGTTCTTC
CSASGGQMGNEQFF
>TRBJ1-5|NA|many|TRBV7-8
TGTGCCAGCAGCTTAAATGGGGCCCTCAGCAATCAGCCCCAGCATTTT
CASSLNGALSNQPQHF
>TRBJ1-6|NA|few|TRBV27
TGTGCCAGCAGTTTGGGACCCGGAATAGCCCGTCCCCTCCACTTT
CASSLGPGIARPLHF
>TRBJ1-2|NA|NA|TRBV19
TGTGCCAGTACCCCGACAGGAATTCATGGCTACACCTTC
CASTPTGIHGYTF
>TRBJ2-1|TRBD2|few|TRBV4-2
TGTGCCAGCAGCCAAGAGCGGGGGGACTACAATGAGCAGTTCTTC
CASSQERGDYNEQFF
>TRBJ1-2|NA|few|TRBV20-1
TGCAGTGCTAGAGATCTTAATAGCCTCAACTATGGCTACACCTTC
CSARDLNSLNYGYTF
>TRBJ2-7|TRBD1|NA|TRBV12-3/TRBV12-4
TGTGCCAGCTCCAGGACAGGGGTTCCACTCGGCTACGAGCAGTACTTC
CASSRTGVPLGYEQYF
>TRBJ2-1|TRBD2|NA|TRBV7-9
TGTGCCAGCAGCGAACGACTAGCGGGGGGTCGTGAGGAGCAGTTCTTC
CASSERLAGGREEQFF
>TRBJ2-1|TRBD2|NA|TRBV7-6
TGTGCCAGCAGCCCATCACTAGCGGGGGGGCCTCAGTACAATGAGCAGTTCTTC
CASSPSLAGGPQYNEQFF
>TRBJ2-3|NA|many|TRBV7-6
TGTGCCAGCAGCCTACTTACCACAGATACGCAGTATTTT
CASSLLTTDTQYF
>TRBJ1-6|NA|few|TRBV27
TGTGCCAGCAGTTTATCGAACAGGGCTAATTCACCCCTCCACTTT
CASSLSNRANSPLHF
>TRBJ1-3|NA|NA|TRBV6-2/TRBV6-3
TGTGCCAGCGTGAGACTGCGGCGAGGAGGAAACACCATATATTTT
CASVRLRRGGNTIYF
>TRBJ2-3|TRBD2|few|TRBV19
TGTGCCAGTAGTACCTACCTTAGCGGGGGGGGCACAGATACGCAGTATTTT
CASSTYLSGGGTDTQYF
>TRBJ2-1|NA|NA|TRBV4-1
TGCGCCAGCAGCCAGTGGGGGGCTAACAATGAGCAGTTCTTC
CASSQWGANNEQFF
>TRBJ2-5|TRBD1|few|TRBV28
TGTGCCAGCACCCGCAGGGGGCGGGGGACCCAGTACTTC
CASTRRGRGTQYF
>TRBJ1-3|TRBD1|NA|TRBV20-1
TGCAGCGCGGTCGGACAGGATCGCTCTGGAAACACCATATATTTT
CSAVGQDRSGNTIYF
>TRBJ2-5|NA|NA|TRBV7-9
TGTGCCAGCAGCTCCCCTTTGGGGAAAGAGACCCAGTACTTC
CASSSPLGKETQYF
>TRBJ1-6|TRBD1|NA|TRBV27
TGTGCCAGCAAGGGACAGGCCGATTCACCCCTCCACTTT
CASKGQADSPLHF
>TRBJ1-6|NA|few|TRBV7-2
TGTGCCAGCAGCATCTTCAGTAGTAATTCACCCCTCCACTTT
CASSIFSSNSPLHF
>TRBJ2-7|TRBD1|NA|TRBV6-6
TGTGCCAGCAGTTTTACCTCGGGACAGGGCTCTGCCGAGCAGTACTTC
CASSFTSGQGSAEQYF
>TRBJ2-1|NA|NA|TRBV5-4
TGTGCCAGCAGCTCGAAGACTTTCTCCTACAATGAGCAGTTCTTC
CASSSKTFSYNEQFF
>TRBJ2-3|TRBD2|NA|TRBV6-5
TGTGCCAGCTTTACCCCGGGGGGGCAAGATACGCAGTATTTT
CASFTPGGQDTQYF
>TRBJ2-3|NA|few|TRBV3-1
TGTGCCAGCAGCCAAGAAGAATACCTGGGAACAGATACGCAGTATTTT
CASSQEEYLGTDTQYF
>TRBJ1-4|NA|few|TRBV24-1
TGTGCCACCAGTGAGATGGGACGGGATAATGAAAAACTGTTTTTT
CATSEMGRDNEKLFF
>TRBJ2-3|NA|few|TRBV3-1
TGTGCCAGCAGTCCGCTTAGCGACTCCAACACAGATACGCAGTATTTT
CASSPLSDSNTDTQYF
>TRBJ2-3|NA|NA|TRBV4-1
TGCGCCAGCAGCCAATTTTGGCCCCAGCAGGGGCGCACAGATACGCAGTATTTT
CASSQFWPQQGRTDTQYF
>TRBJ2-5|TRBD2|many|TRBV27
TGTGCCAGCAGCTTATTAGCGGGGGGTCAAGAGACCCAGTACTTC
CASSLLAGGQETQYF
>TRBJ1-1|TRBD1|few|TRBV7-6
TGTGCCAGCAGCTCCGACAGGGGGTGGACTGAAGCTTTCTTT
CASSSDRGWTEAFF
>TRBJ1-2|TRBD1|NA|TRBV2
TGTGCCAGCAGTGTAGGACAGGGGGTGCGGTATGGCTACACCTTC
CASSVGQGVRYGYTF
>TRBJ2-1|NA|NA|TRBV27
TGTGCCAGCAGTTCCTACAGGGGAGGTTCCGACAATGAGCAGTTCTTC
CASSSYRGGSDNEQFF
>TRBJ2-1|NA|few|TRBV6-1
TGTGCCAGCGGGGGTAGCGGATACAATGAACAGTTCTTC
CASGGSGYNEQFF
>TRBJ2-1|NA|few|TRBV27
TGTGCCAGCAGTTTTTATGGGGCCCACAATGAGCAGTTCTTC
CASSFYGAHNEQFF
>TRBJ1-6|NA|NA|TRBV27
TGTGCCAGCAGTCATACCCCGGGACGGAATAATTCACCCCTCCACTTT
CASSHTPGRNNSPLHF
>TRBJ2-1|TRBD2|NA|TRBV28
TGTGCCAGCAGATTATCAGGTTTGGGACTAGCGTACAATGAGCAGTTCTTC
CASRLSGLGLAYNEQFF
>TRBJ1-4|TRBD1|few|TRBV27
TGTGCCAGCAGTTGGCAGGGGGGGAATGAAAAACTGTTTTTT
CASSWQGGNEKLFF
>TRBJ2-3|TRBD2|few|TRBV27
TGTGCCAGCAGTTTAGGCGGGGGGCCCCCTAGGGGCACAGATACGCAGTATTTT
CASSLGGGPPRGTDTQYF
>TRBJ2-2|TRBD2|few|TRBV12-3/TRBV12-4
TGTGCCAGCTTCTTGACTAGCGGGGGGGCCGGTACCGGGGAGCTGTTTTTT
CASFLTSGGAGTGELFF
>TRBJ2-7|TRBD2|few|TRBV7-9
TGTGCCAGCAGCCCTCGGGGCGGGGGGGAGTACGAGCAGTACTTC
CASSPRGGGEYEQYF
>TRBJ2-3|NA|NA|TRBV29-1
TGCAGCTATCTGGAAGATACGCAGTATTTT
CSYLEDTQYF
>TRBJ2-5|TRBD1|few|TRBV7-6
TGTGCCAGCAGCTTAGGAGGGACAGCCCAAGAGACCCAGTACTTC
CASSLGGTAQETQYF
>TRBJ1-6|NA|NA|TRBV15
TGTGCCACCAGCAGAGACCAGGGAAAGGGTTCACCCCTCCACTTT
CATSRDQGKGSPLHF
>TRBJ2-1|TRBD2|few|TRBV2
TGTGCCAGCACCGAGACTAGCGGTGCCACTACGGGCAATGAGCAGTTCTTC
CASTETSGATTGNEQFF
>TRBJ1-1|TRBD1|many|TRBV28
TGTGCCAGCAGGACAGGGGCCGCTGAAGCTTTCTTT
CASRTGAAEAFF
>TRBJ2-1|TRBD2|few|TRBV15
TGTGCCACCAGCACGAAAACTAGCGGGGGCAATGAGCAGTTCTTC
CATSTKTSGGNEQFF
>TRBJ1-2|NA|NA|TRBV7-9
TGTGCCAGCAGCTTCCCAGGGGTCCCAGGCTATGGCTACACCTTC
CASSFPGVPGYGYTF
>TRBJ2-5|NA|few|TRBV7-8
TGTGCCAGCAGCACGAGGACGGGGCGAGAGACCCAGTACTTC
CASSTRTGRETQYF